This section outlines one T cell receptor beta chain sequence together with its context. The antigen is not known. The entry originates in a study of cytomegalovirus exposure and HLA in healthy donors. Whole-study findings and limits: The dataset shows that most TCR sequences were rare, while some public TCRs occurred in many donors.

Method: immunoSEQ multiplex PCR; TCRdb's copy keeps in-frame clones and lacks some. The profile shows 100,000 to 150,000 clones, roughly nine tenths of them singletons. CDR3 length: 13 residues. CDR1 WSHSY and CDR2 SAAADI come from the germline V gene. J was trimmed by 8 bases and V by 5 bases; bases with no gene match: 8. The TCR was taken from a woman between 18 and 29 years old in good health and CMV-seronegative. The sequenced sample consisted of PBMCs. The chain has TRBV10-2 and TRBJ1-1; 7 bases are a match to TRBD1. The CDR3 reads CASSTTGFYEAFF. The CDR3 DNA sequence: TGCGCCAGCAGTACGACAGGGTTCTACGAAGCTTTCTTT.